This entry is about one T cell receptor (beta chain). This clonotype came up many times. Its antigen has not been determined. Base qualities were left out, and no much larger clone turns up one base away. The sample belongs to a study of read filtering for tumor transcriptome and immune sequencing (dated by TCRdb to 2018 to 2021). Regarding the research as a whole: The cohort had 16 to 20 male and 11 to 15 female patients with a mean age of about 70 years, ranging from roughly 45 to 85. Under revised international staging, about 8 patients fell into R-ISS I, 15 or so into R-ISS II and six or seven into R-ISS III. After DNase treatment, whole-transcriptome libraries were prepared with the TruSeq RNA Access Library Prep Kit. Per sample, about 3.5 to 11 million TCR-region mapped reads were obtained with IR-seq, compared with only about 80 to 1,300 with RNA-seq. TCR repertoires obtained by targeted immune repertoire sequencing and by bulk whole-transcriptome sequencing performed on the same bone marrow samples were compared. As a main aim, a read-filtering strategy for immune repertoire data was addressed, with the specific question being whether clonotypes supported by a single read should be removed.

Starting from approximately 400 ng RNA, TCR libraries were constructed with the Immunoverse kit using molecular barcoded adaptors that cover the alpha/delta and beta/gamma chains. The same RNA used for transcriptome sequencing was used for TCR library preparation. Sequencing of TCR libraries was carried out on an Illumina HiSeq 4000 with 2 x 150 cycles. Processing in the source paper ran as follows. TCR reads were aligned to human V, D, J and C references and assembled into CDR3 clonotypes with MiXCR, including quality filtering and error correction. Clonotype counts and gene usage diversity were analyzed with the tcR package in R. For inspection of raw mapping reads, RNA-seq reads were mapped by STAR aligner version 2.5.3a onto GRCh37 of the human genome. To test the effect of sequencing depth on detected clonotypes, IR-seq fastq files were randomly downsampled using Seqtk 1.3. The public reads were reanalyzed by TCRdb: fastp trimming at Q25, MiXCR alignment, in-frame beta chains only. Rows with a matching CDR3 protein are joined into one entry that keeps the most common DNA and genes. These V and J calls are TCRdb output, not the study's own analysis. This sample lists roughly 90,000 distinct CDR3 sequences; around a fifth were detected once. About an eighth of the sample is taken by the ten largest.

V ends up 5 bases short and J 2 bases short, with an unmatched junction base count of 7. Including the terminal cysteine and phenylalanine, the CDR3 comprises 14 residues. Only the CDR3 portion is preserved as DNA: 42 bases, with reading frame beginning at the first base. The germline V gene specifies SQVTM as CDR1 and ANQGSEA as CDR2. Every patient had bone marrow sampled at the time of active disease. Bone marrow mononuclear cells were isolated by Ficoll-Hypaque density gradient centrifugation. CD138-negative cells were obtained by negative selection after labeling with CD138 magnetic microbeads on a MACS separator, removing myeloma plasma cells. The purity of the isolated cells was checked by flow cytometry with CD138 antibodies on an Attune NxT. TRIzol reagent was used to extract total RNA, which was then quantified with a NanoDrop spectrophotometer. Paired RNA-seq and IR-seq were performed on the CD138-negative bone marrow sample of each patient.

Study-wide conclusions, independent of this receptor: Rather than purified T cells, the sorted CD138-negative fraction was a mixed bone marrow immune population. Removing single-read clonotypes increased the correlation between IR-seq and RNA-seq shared clonotype proportions. In IR-seq, single-read clonotypes were approximately 82% of clonotypes but around 3.6% of total reads; in RNA-seq they were roughly three quarters of clonotypes and around 40% of reads. IR-seq captured clonotypes at much higher depth and more reliably than RNA-seq, and smaller IR-seq throughput sufficed to identify most shared clonotypes.

This TCR was sampled from a donor at least 40 years old with multiple myeloma. Material: a population of CD138-negative cells sorted from bone marrow. The cell subset or site label here, explained by the study, means: bone marrow mononuclear cells depleted of CD138+ plasma/myeloma cells by negative magnetic selection. The rearrangement combines TRBV29-1 with TRBJ2-5, and TRBD1 aligns with 8 junction nucleotides. At the DNA level, the sequence is TGCAGCGTTTATCTAAGGACAGGGCAAGAGACCCAGTACTTC. This encodes CSVYLRTGQETQYF. With the rest looked up from the reference TRBV29-1 and TRBJ2-5 genes rather than sequenced, the full variable domain is SAVISQKPSRDICQRGTSLTIQCQVDSQVTMMFWYRQQPGQSLTLIATANQGSEATYESGFVIDKFPISRPNLTFSTLTVSNMSPEDSSIYLCSVYLRTGQETQYFGPGTRLLVL.